The 22 T cell receptor beta chains below come from one sample, sequenced in a study of blood T cell repertoires in COVID-19. TCRdb's copy holds only in-frame clones and misses some; the assay was immunoSEQ multiplex PCR. The sample has some 160,000 clones, 70% to 90% seen once. Sequencing was done on a sample of PBMCs or T cells enriched from blood (not recorded which). The source of these receptors is a woman between 50 and 59 years old who had recovered from COVID-19.

This clone has only one observation. The genes are TRBV9 and TRBJ2-5, with 7 bases identical to TRBD2. The V gene's germline CDR1 is SGDLS and CDR2 YYNGEE. The CDR3 contains 14 residues. The ends lost 4 bases at V and 4 bases at J; junction bases unmatched: 7. The chain's CDR3 is CASSLGRVTETQYF. DNA for the CDR3: TGTGCCAGCAGCCTTGGGAGGGTGACAGAGACCCAGTACTTC.

The V call is TRBV19, the J call TRBJ1-1, with TRBD1 matching 9 bases. Trimming took 4 bases from V and 6 from J; bases not matched to a gene: 6. CDR1 and CDR2 from the germline V gene are LNHDA and SQIVND (reference sequence). CDR3 length: 14 residues. DNA of the CDR3: TGTGCCAGTAGTAGGGACAGGGTCAGAGCTGAAGCTTTCTTT. It yields the protein CASSRDRVRAEAFF. The full variable domain, with the rest looked up from reference TRBV19 and TRBJ1-1, is DGGITQSPKYLFRKEGQNVTLSCEQNLNHDAMYWYRQDPGQGLRLIYYSQIVNDFQKGDIAEGYSVSREKKESFPLTVTSAQKNPTAFYLCASSRDRVRAEAFFGQGTRLTVV.

This clone appeared a few times. This rearrangement joins TRBV7-2 to TRBJ1-5; possible D gene TRBD1, 5 bases. Germline V gene lookup returns CDR1 SGHTA and CDR2 FQGNSA. Trimming removed 2 bases at V and 0 bases at J, with 17 bases between. The CDR3 is 18 residues long. Here the CDR3 DNA reads TGTGCCAGCAGCTTATTTCAATGGTCGGGGGATAGCAATCAGCCCCAGCATTTT. The encoded protein is CASSLFQWSGDSNQPQHF.

The V gene is TRBV19, the J gene TRBJ1-1, with D unclear. The CDR3 runs 13 residues. Germline assignment: CDR1 LNHDA and CDR2 SQIVND (reference sequence). V was clipped by 6 bases and J by 1 base, with 9 bases between them. CDR3 DNA sequence: TGTGCCAGTAGACAGAGCTCGAACACTGAAGCTTTCTTT. Translated: CASRQSSNTEAFF.

This clone has only one observation. J is TRBJ1-5 and V is TRBV29-1, with a tentative D call TRBD1 (5 bases). V was clipped by 5 bases and J by 3 bases, with 14 bases between them. The CDR3 loop spans 14 amino acids. Per germline, CDR1 SQVTM and CDR2 ANQGSEA. CDR3 sequence reads: CSVRLSGHNQPQHF. For the CDR3, the DNA is TGCAGCGTTAGGCTTTCAGGGCACAATCAGCCCCAGCATTTT.

The chain recombines TRBV3-1 (or the pseudogene TRBV3-2) with TRBJ1-6; weak D call: TRBD1 (5 bases). CDR3 length: 11 amino acids. V dropped 4 bases and J dropped 14 bases, with 9 bases sitting between them. The germline CDR1 and CDR2 sequences are LGHDT and YNNKEL (reference sequence). The CDR3 is CASSPGLSLHF. The CDR3 DNA follows: TGTGCCAGCAGCCCAGGGTTGTCCCTCCACTTT.

The chain carries TRBV25-1 and TRBJ1-3; 7 nucleotides match TRBD1. The CDR3 runs 13 residues. Germline V gives CDR1 MGHDK, CDR2 SYGVNS. J was trimmed by 7 bases and V by 6 bases; bases with no gene match: 6. Written as DNA, the CDR3 is TGTGCCAGCAGAGGGGGCCGGGGTAACACCATATATTTT. It encodes CASRGGRGNTIYF.

J is TRBJ2-7 and V is TRBV7-8; TRBD1 aligns across 11 bases. The CDR3 consists of 15 residues. The germline gives CDR1 SGHVS, CDR2 FQNEAQ. V lost 1 base and J lost 2; bases outside the gene matches: 1. In DNA form, the CDR3 reads TGTGCCAGCAGCTTAGTGGGACAGGGGGCCTACGAGCAGTACTTC. Its protein product is CASSLVGQGAYEQYF. The entire variable domain, with the rest obtained from reference TRBV7-8 and TRBJ2-7, is as follows: GAGVSQSPRYKVAKRGQDVALRCDPISGHVSLFWYQQALGQGPEFLTYFQNEAQLDKSGLPSDRFFAERPEGSVSTLKIQRTQQEDSAVYLCASSLVGQGAYEQYFGPGTRLTVT.

The chain employs TRBV3-1 (or the pseudogene TRBV3-2) and TRBJ2-6, with 7 nucleotides matching TRBD1. Trimming at V came to 2 bases and at J to 0 bases, leaving 7 bases not matched to a gene. The germline V gene has CDR1 LGHDT and CDR2 YNNKEL (reference sequence). The CDR3 length is 18 residues. The CDR3 sequence is CASSQHPGQSSGANVLTF. The DNA for the CDR3 is TGTGCCAGCAGCCAACACCCGGGACAGAGCTCTGGGGCCAACGTCCTGACTTTC.

The chain links TRBV7-8 to TRBJ1-6; D not certain. V was shortened by 0 bases and J by 3 bases, with 6 bases between the two germline ends. Germline V gene lookup returns CDR1 SGHVS and CDR2 FQNEAQ. The CDR3 contains 15 residues. CDR3 in DNA: TGTGCCAGCAGCTTAGCGGCAGGCTATAATTCACCCCTCCACTTT. Translating it yields CASSLAAGYNSPLHF.

The chain joins TRBV7-2 to TRBJ1-2; 8 bases map to TRBD1. J lost 5 bases, V lost 5 bases, and 7 bases had no gene match. CDR3 length equals 14 residues. CDR1 and CDR2 from the germline V gene are SGHTA and FQGNSA. The CDR3 coding sequence is TGTGCCAGCAGCGCCGGGACAGGAGTTTATGGCTACACCTTC. It specifies CASSAGTGVYGYTF.

CDR3 sequence reads: CASSVVSRGNTEAFF. The CDR3 DNA reads as TGTGCCAGCAGCGTAGTAAGTAGGGGGAACACTGAAGCTTTCTTT. The chain recombines TRBV9 with TRBJ1-1; the D gene is possibly TRBD1 (5 bases). Germline V gene lookup returns CDR1 SGDLS and CDR2 YYNGEE. Trimming shortened V by 0 bases and J by 1 base, and 10 bases separated the two germline ends. The CDR3 has 15 residues. The full variable domain, rest sourced from reference TRBV9 and TRBJ1-1, is DSGVTQTPKHLITATGQRVTLRCSPRSGDLSVYWYQQSLDQGLQFLIQYYNGEERAKGNILERFSAQQFPDLHSELNLSSLELGDSALYFCASSVVSRGNTEAFFGQGTRLTVV.

This clone has just a few counts. The rearrangement links TRBV21-1 to TRBJ1-6; no DNA check was done on the table's D call, TRBD1. TRBV21-1 is a pseudogene locus. The CDR3 runs 17 residues. CDR3 nucleotides: TGTGCCAGCAGCAAAAACGACAGGGGGCTAATAGGTTCACCCCTCCACTTT. As protein: CASSKNDRGLIGSPLHF.

This chain connects TRBV27 to TRBJ2-7; 7 bases align to TRBD1. J was trimmed by 6 bases and V by 7 bases; bases with no gene match: 9. Germline CDR1 and CDR2: MNHEY and SMNVEV (reference sequence). The CDR3 contains 13 residues. The CDR3 bases are TGTGCCAGCAATTTGAGACAGGGTTTCGAGCAGTACTTC. The encoded protein is CASNLRQGFEQYF.

This clone appeared a single time. This chain links TRBV23-1 with TRBJ1-5; 8 nucleotides align to TRBD1. TRBV23-1 counts as an open reading frame of uncertain function. V lost 8 bases and J lost 7; bases outside the gene matches: 13. The CDR3 consists of 15 residues. For the CDR3, the DNA is TGCGCCAGCTCCCCCCCGGACAGGGTAAGGCAGCCCCAGCATTTT. It yields the protein CASSPPDRVRQPQHF.

The chain links TRBV19 to TRBJ2-2, with D perhaps TRBD2 (5 bases). This CDR3 contains 13 residues. The germline V gene has CDR1 LNHDA and CDR2 SQIVND (reference sequence). The V end lost 6 bases, the J end lost 1 base, and 6 bases lay between the germline ends. This chain's CDR3 is CASRGLNTGELFF. The CDR3 region has the DNA TGTGCCAGTAGAGGACTGAACACCGGGGAGCTGTTTTTT. The entire variable domain, with the rest obtained from reference TRBV19 and TRBJ2-2, is as follows: DGGITQSPKYLFRKEGQNVTLSCEQNLNHDAMYWYRQDPGQGLRLIYYSQIVNDFQKGDIAEGYSVSREKKESFPLTVTSAQKNPTAFYLCASRGLNTGELFFGEGSRLTVL.

The V and J genes are TRBV11-2 and TRBJ1-3; D call uncertain. The V end was cut by 5 bases, the J end by 4 bases, with 12 bases between. This CDR3 is built from 14 residues. From germline, CDR1 is SGHAT and CDR2 FQNNGV. The CDR3 spells CASSRFRSGNTIYF. The CDR3 DNA sequence: TGTGCCAGCAGCCGCTTCAGGTCGGGAAACACCATATATTTT.

The V call is TRBV4-1, the J call TRBJ2-1, with TRBD2 matching over 10 bases. The CDR3 is 17 residues long. V shed 0 bases and J 8 bases; nucleotides not matched to a gene: 10. The germline CDR1 and CDR2 sequences are MGHRA and YSYEKL. CDR3 residues: CASSQEVGGLARDEQFF. The CDR3 DNA sequence: TGCGCCAGCAGCCAAGAAGTTGGGGGACTAGCGCGCGATGAGCAGTTCTTC.

This clone is a singleton in its sample. Here the CDR3 reads CASSEYGEDTQYF. CDR3 DNA: TGTGCCAGCAGTGAATACGGTGAGGATACGCAGTATTTT. The V call is TRBV6-1, the J call TRBJ2-3; D is uncertain. The CDR3 has 13 amino acids. Trimming stripped 2 bases from V and 6 bases from J, with 9 bases between. CDR1 is MNHNS and CDR2 is SASEGT in the germline V gene.

The chain carries TRBV6-6 and TRBJ2-3, with D tentatively TRBD1 (5 bases). Germline V CDR1 and CDR2: MNHNY, SVGAGI (reference sequence). The CDR3 spans 14 residues. The V end was cut by 6 bases, the J end by 1 base, with 11 bases between. CDR3 sequence: CASRGPPGTDTQYF. In DNA form, the CDR3 reads TGTGCCAGCAGGGGGCCACCCGGCACAGATACGCAGTATTTT.

The chain combines TRBV18 with TRBJ2-5; D call uncertain. V was shortened by 5 bases and J by 3 bases, with 4 bases between the two germline ends. The CDR3 loop spans 11 amino acids. Germline assignment: CDR1 KGHSH and CDR2 LQKENI. The CDR3 DNA sequence: TGTGCCAGCTCAACTAAAGAGACCCAGTACTTC. The encoded protein is CASSTKETQYF.

This rearrangement joins TRBV30 to TRBJ2-7, with 11 nucleotides matching TRBD2. The germline V gene has CDR1 GTSNPN and CDR2 SVGIG (reference sequence). CDR3 size: 14 residues. With V trimmed by 4 bases and J by 3 bases, 5 bases remained unmatched. As DNA, the CDR3 is TGTGCCTGGAACTCTGGACTAGCGGGCTACGAGCAGTACTTC. Its translation: CAWNSGLAGYEQYF.